This TCR beta chain was recorded in a study of T cell repertoires in cytomegalovirus infection. On the study more broadly: Epitope selection comprised recently identified HLA-C-restricted CMV epitopes and well-studied HLA-B-restricted CMV epitopes. Public TCR beta signatures indicated both CMV infection and matching HLA type.

MiXCR, run by TCRdb on the reads, gives a single entry per CDR3 protein. The sample records under 850,000 distinct CDR3 sequences, around 31% being singletons. Whole-study findings and limits: HLA-C-restricted, CMV-specific TCR beta clonotypes were dominant ex vivo. Accumulated public TCR beta family frequency recognized individuals carrying CMV together with the relevant HLA.

As regards this clonotype: The antigen is undetermined.

This receptor was taken from a human donor in good health (CMV status not recorded). Some clones in this sample may be carry-over from other donors' samples. Source: cultured PBMCs, taken from culture after CMV antigen stimulation.

The CDR3 loop reads CASRPGVNYGYTF. CDR3 sequence (DNA): TGTGCCAGCAGACCCGGAGTTAACTATGGCTACACCTTC. The chain recombines TRBV6-2 or TRBV6-3 with TRBJ1-2; D gene unclear. V was cut by 6 bases and J by 1 base, with 9 bases left in between. From germline, CDR1 is MNHEY and CDR2 SVGEGT. This CDR3 region has 13 residues.